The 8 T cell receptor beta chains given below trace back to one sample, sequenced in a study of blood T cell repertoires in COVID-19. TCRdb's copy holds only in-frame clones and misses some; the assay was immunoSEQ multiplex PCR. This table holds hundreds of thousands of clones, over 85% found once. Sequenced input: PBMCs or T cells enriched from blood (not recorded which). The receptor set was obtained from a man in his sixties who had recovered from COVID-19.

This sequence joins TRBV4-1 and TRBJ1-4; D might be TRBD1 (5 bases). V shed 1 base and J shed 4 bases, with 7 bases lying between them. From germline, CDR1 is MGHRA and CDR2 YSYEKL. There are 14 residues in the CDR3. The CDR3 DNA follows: TGCGCCAGCAGCCAAGGACAGTTTAATGAAAAACTGTTTTTT. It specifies CASSQGQFNEKLFF.

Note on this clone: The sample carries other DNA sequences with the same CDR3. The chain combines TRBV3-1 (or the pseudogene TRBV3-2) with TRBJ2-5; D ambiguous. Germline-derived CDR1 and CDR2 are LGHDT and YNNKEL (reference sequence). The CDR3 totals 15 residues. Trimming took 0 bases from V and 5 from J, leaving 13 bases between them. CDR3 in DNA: TGTGCCAGCAGCCAAGAACTGCTAGTCGGGGAGACCCAGTACTTC. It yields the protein CASSQELLVGETQYF.

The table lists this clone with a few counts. The DNA of the CDR3 is TGCAGCGCTCGATCCGGGACTAGCGGGATTAAGGAGCAGTACTTC. Residues: CSARSGTSGIKEQYF. The chain has TRBV29-1 and TRBJ2-7, with 13 bases aligning to TRBD2. Germline CDR1 is SQVTM and CDR2 is ANQGSEA. The V and J ends lost 7 bases and 7 bases, in that order; junction bases with no gene match: 13. The CDR3 is 15 residues long.

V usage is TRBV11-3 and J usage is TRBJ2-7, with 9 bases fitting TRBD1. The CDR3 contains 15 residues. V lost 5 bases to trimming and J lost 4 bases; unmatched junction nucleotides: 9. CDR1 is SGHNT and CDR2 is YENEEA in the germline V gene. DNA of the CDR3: TGTGCCAGCAGCGGCTCCGGGACAGGGAAGTACGAGCAGTACTTC. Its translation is CASSGSGTGKYEQYF.

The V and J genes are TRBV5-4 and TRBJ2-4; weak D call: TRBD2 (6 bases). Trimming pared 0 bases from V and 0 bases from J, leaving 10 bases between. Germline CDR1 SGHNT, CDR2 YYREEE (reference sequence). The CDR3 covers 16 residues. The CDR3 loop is CASSLGGGLAKNIQYF. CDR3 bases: TGTGCCAGCAGCTTGGGGGGAGGACTAGCCAAAAACATTCAGTACTTC.

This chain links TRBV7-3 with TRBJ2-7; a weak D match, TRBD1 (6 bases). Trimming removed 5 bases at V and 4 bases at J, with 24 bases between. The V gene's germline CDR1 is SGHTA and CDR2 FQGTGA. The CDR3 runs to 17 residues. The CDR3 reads CASSLDRPVRNWYEQYF. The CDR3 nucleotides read TGTGCCAGCAGCCTTGACAGGCCCGTTAGAAATTGGTACGAGCAGTACTTC.

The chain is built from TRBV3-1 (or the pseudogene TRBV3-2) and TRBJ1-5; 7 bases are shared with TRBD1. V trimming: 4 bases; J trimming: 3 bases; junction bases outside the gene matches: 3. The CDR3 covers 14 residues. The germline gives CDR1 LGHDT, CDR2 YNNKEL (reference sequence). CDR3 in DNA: TGTGCCAGCAGCCCAGGGGGGTTCAATCAGCCCCAGCATTTT. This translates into CASSPGGFNQPQHF.

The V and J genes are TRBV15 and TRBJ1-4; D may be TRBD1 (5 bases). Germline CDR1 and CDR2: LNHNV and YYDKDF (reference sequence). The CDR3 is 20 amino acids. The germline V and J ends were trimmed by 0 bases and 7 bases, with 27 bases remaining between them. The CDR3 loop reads CATSRDRPGMLRGLSEKLFF. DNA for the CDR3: TGTGCCACCAGCAGAGACCGCCCGGGGATGCTCCGGGGACTTAGTGAAAAACTGTTTTTT.